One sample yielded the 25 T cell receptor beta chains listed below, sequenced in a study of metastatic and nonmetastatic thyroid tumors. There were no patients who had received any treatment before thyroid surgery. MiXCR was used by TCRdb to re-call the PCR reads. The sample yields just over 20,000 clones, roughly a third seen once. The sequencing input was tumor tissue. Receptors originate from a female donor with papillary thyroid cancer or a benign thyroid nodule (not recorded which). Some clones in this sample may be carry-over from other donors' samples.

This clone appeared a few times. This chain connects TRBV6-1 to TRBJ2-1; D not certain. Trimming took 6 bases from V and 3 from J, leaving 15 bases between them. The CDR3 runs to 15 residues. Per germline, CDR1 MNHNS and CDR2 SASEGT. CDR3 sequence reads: CASRGSGLGYNEQFF. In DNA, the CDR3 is TGTGCCAGCAGGGGGTCGGGCCTCGGCTACAATGAGCAGTTCTTC.

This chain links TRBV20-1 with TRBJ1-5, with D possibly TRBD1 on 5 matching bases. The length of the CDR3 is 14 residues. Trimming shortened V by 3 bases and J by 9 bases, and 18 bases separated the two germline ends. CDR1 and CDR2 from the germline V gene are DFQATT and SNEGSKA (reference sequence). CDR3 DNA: TGCAGTGCTAGCTCGGGGCGGGTAATCACGCCCCAGCATTTT. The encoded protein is CSASSGRVITPQHF.

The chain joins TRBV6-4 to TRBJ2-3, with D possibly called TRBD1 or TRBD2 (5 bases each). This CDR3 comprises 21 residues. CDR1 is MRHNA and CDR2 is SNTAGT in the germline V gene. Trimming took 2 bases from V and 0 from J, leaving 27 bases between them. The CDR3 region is CASSDPQLRVFWDRSTDTQYF. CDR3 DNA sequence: TGTGCCAGCAGTGACCCCCAACTACGGGTTTTTTGGGACCGAAGCACAGATACGCAGTATTTT.

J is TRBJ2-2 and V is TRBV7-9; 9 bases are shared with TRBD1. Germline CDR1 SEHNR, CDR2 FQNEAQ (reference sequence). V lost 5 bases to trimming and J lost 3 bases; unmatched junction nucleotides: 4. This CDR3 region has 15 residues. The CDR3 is CASSPRTGDTGELFF. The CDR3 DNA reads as TGTGCCAGCAGCCCCCGGACAGGGGACACCGGGGAGCTGTTTTTT.

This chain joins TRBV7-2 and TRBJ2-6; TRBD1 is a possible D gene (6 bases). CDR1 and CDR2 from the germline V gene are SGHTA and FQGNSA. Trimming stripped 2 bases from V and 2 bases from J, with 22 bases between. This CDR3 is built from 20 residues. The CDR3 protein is CASSLQGRDIPMAGANVLTF. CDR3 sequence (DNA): TGTGCCAGCAGCTTACAGGGCAGGGACATACCCATGGCTGGGGCCAACGTCCTGACTTTC.

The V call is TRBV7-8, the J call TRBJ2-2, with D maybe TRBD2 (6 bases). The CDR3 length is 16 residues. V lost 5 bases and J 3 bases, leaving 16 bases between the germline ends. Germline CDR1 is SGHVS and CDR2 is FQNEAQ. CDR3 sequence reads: CASSHPGGEDTGELFF. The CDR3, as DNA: TGTGCCAGCAGCCACCCCGGGGGAGAGGACACCGGGGAGCTGTTTTTT.

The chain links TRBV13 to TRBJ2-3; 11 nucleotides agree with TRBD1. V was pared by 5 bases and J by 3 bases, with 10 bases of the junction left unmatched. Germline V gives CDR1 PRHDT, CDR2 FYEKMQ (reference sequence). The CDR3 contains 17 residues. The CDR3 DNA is TGTGCCAGCAGCAGTGGAACCGGGACAGGGGGTACAGATACGCAGTATTTT. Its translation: CASSSGTGTGGTDTQYF.

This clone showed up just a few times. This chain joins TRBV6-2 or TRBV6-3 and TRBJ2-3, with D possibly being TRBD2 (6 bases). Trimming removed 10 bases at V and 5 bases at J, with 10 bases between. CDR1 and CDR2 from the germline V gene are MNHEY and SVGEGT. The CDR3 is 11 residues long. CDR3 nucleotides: TGTGCCACCTCAGCGGGAGATACGCAGTATTTT. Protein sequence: CATSAGDTQYF.

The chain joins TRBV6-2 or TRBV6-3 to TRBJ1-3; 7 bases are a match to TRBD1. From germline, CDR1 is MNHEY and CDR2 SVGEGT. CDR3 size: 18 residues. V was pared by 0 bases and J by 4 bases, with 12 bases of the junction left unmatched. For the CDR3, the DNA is TGTGCCAGCAGTTACTCATCTGCAGGGGGGACGGGGGGAAACACCATATATTTT. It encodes CASSYSSAGGTGGNTIYF.

The CDR3 DNA is TGTGCCAGCAGTAACCCGACGGCCATGAACACTGAAGCTTTCTTT. This gives the protein CASSNPTAMNTEAFF. V is TRBV28 and J is TRBJ1-1; D is unresolved. V was pared by 5 bases and J by 0 bases, with 13 bases between. Germline V gene data show CDR1 as MDHEN and CDR2 as SYDVKM. This CDR3 region has 15 residues.

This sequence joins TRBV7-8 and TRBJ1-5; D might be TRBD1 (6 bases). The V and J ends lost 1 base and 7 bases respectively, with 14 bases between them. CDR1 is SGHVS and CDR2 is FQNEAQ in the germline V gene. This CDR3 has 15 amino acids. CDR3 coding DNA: TGTGCCAGCAGCTTAGAGGCAGGGGCTGAGCAGCCCCAGCATTTT. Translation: CASSLEAGAEQPQHF.

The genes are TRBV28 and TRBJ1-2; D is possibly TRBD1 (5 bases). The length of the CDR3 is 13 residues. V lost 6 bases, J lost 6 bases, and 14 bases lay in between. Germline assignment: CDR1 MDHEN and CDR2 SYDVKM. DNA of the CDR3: TGTGCCAGCAGCCGGGTGGGGGTTCATGGCTACACCTTC. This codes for CASSRVGVHGYTF.

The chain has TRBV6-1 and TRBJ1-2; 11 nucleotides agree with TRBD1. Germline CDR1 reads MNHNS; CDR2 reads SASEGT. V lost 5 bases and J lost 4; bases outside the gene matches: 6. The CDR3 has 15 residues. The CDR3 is CASSRRDRGSYGYTF. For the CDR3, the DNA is TGTGCCAGCAGTCGCCGGGACAGGGGGTCCTATGGCTACACCTTC.

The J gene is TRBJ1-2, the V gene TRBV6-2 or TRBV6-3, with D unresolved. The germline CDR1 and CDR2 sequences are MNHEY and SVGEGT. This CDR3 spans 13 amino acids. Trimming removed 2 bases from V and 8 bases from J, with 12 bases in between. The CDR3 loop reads CASSYLIGEGYTF. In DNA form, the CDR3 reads TGTGCCAGCAGTTACCTGATCGGGGAAGGCTACACCTTC.

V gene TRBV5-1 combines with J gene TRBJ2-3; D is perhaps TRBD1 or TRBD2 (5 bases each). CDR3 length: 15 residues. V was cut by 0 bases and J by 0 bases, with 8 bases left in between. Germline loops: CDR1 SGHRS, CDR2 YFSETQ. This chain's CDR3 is CASSLAGPSTDTQYF. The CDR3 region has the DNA TGCGCCAGCAGCTTGGCGGGACCGAGCACAGATACGCAGTATTTT.

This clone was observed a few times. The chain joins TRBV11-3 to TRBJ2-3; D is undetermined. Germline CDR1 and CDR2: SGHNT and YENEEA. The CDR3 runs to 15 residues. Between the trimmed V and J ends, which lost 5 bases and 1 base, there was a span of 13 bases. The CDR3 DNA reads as TGTGCCAGCAGCCCCCTGGGTGGGGGCACAGATACGCAGTATTTT. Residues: CASSPLGGGTDTQYF.

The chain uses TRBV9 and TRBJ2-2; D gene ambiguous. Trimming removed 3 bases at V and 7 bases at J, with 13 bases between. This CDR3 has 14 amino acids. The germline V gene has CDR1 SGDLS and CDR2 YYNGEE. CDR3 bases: TGTGCCAGCAGCGCGCAATCATGGGGCGGGGAGCTGTTTTTT. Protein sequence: CASSAQSWGGELFF.

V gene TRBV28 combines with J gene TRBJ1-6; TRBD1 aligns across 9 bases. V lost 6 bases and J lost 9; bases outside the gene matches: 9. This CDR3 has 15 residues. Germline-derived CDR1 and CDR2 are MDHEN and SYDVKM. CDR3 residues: CASRTPGTGSSPLHF. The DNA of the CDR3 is TGTGCCAGCAGGACACCCGGGACAGGGAGTTCACCCCTCCACTTT.

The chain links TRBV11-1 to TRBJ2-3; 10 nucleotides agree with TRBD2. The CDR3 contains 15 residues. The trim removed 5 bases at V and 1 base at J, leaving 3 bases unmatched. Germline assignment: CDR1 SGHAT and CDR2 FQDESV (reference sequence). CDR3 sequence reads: CASSLTSGGTDTQYF. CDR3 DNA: TGTGCCAGCAGCCTAACTAGCGGGGGCACAGATACGCAGTATTTT.

The CDR3 region is CASSRGGGSYTGELFF. The CDR3 DNA is TGTGCCAGCAGCCGAGGTGGGGGGTCATACACCGGGGAGCTGTTTTTT. The J gene is TRBJ2-2, the V gene TRBV11-3; D perhaps matches TRBD2 (6 bases). Trimming took off 5 bases at V and 3 bases at J, with 16 bases between the two ends. CDR1 is SGHNT, CDR2 YENEEA, per germline. The CDR3 extends over 16 amino acids. Drawing the rest from reference TRBV11-3 and TRBJ2-2, the complete variable domain is EAGVVQSPRYKIIEKKQPVAFWCNPISGHNTLYWYLQNLGQGPELLIRYENEEAVDDSQLPKDRFSAERLKGVDSTLKIQPAELGDSAVYLCASSRGGGSYTGELFFGEGSRLTVL.

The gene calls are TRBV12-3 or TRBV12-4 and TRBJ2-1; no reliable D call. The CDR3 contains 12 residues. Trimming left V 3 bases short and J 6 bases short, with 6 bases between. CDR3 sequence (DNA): TGTGCCAGCAGTTTGTCTGCCAATGAGCAGTTCTTC. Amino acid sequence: CASSLSANEQFF.

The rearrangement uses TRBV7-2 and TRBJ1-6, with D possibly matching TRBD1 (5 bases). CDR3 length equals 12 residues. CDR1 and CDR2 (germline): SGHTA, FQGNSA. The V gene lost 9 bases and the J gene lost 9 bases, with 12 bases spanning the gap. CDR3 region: CASSRGVSPLHF. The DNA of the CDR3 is TGTGCCAGTAGTCGGGGGGTTTCACCCCTCCACTTT.

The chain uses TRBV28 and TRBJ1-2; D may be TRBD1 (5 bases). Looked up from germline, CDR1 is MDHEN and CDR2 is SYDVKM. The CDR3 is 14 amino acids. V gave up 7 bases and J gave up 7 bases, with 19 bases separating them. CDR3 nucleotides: TGTGCCAGCATCGCCGGACATACCGGAGGTGGCTACACCTTC. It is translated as CASIAGHTGGGYTF.

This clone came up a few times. The CDR3 is CASSLLKGGWGAYEQYF. CDR3 in DNA: TGTGCCAGCAGCCTGCTTAAGGGAGGATGGGGAGCCTACGAGCAGTACTTC. V is TRBV28 and J is TRBJ2-7; possible D gene TRBD2, 6 bases. The germline V and J ends were trimmed by 6 bases and 2 bases, with 23 bases remaining between them. The CDR3 consists of 17 residues. Germline V gene lookup returns CDR1 MDHEN and CDR2 SYDVKM.

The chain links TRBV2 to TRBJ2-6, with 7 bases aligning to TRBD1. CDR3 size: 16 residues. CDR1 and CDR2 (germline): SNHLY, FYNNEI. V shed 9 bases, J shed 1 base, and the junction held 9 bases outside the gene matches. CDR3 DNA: TGTGCCAGTACCGGACAGGCCACGTCTGGGGCCAACGTCCTGACTTTC. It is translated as CASTGQATSGANVLTF.